The 5 T cell receptor beta chains below were found in one sample sequenced in a study of T cell repertoires in cytomegalovirus infection. TCRdb re-called the reads with MiXCR, one entry per CDR3 protein. Found here are roughly 110,000 distinct CDR3 sequences, over 25% of them singletons; the top ten hold 35% to 50%. For these receptors, no antigen is known. Sequencing used CD8+ T cells from cultured PBMCs, obtained from culture after CMV antigen stimulation. The receptors derive from a human donor in good health (CMV status not recorded). Some clones in this sample may be carry-over from other donors' samples.

This clonotype was observed a few times. One end of the junction fails to match germline, which may point to a read error. The V call is TRBV2, the J call TRBJ1-2; D might be TRBD1 (5 bases). Per the germline V gene, CDR1 is SNHLY and CDR2 is FYNNEI. The CDR3 loop spans 10 amino acids. The CDR3 protein is CASSGGAVIF. CDR3 in DNA: TGTGCCAGCAGCGGTGGGGCCGTCATCTTC. The whole variable domain, filled in from reference TRBV2 and TRBJ1-2, reads EPEVTQTPSHQVTQMGQEVILRCVPISNHLYFYWYRQILGQKVEFLVSFYNNEISEKSEIFDDQFSVERPDGSNFTLKIRSTKLEDSAMYFCASSGGAVIFGSGTRLTVV.

CDR3 residues: CASSQTSGTDHYGYTF. The CDR3 region has the DNA TGTGCCAGCAGCCAAACCTCCGGGACAGATCACTATGGCTACACCTTC. This rearrangement joins TRBV7-9 to TRBJ1-2; 7 bases line up with TRBD1. The CDR3 totals 16 residues. J gave up 3 bases and V 5 bases, and 12 bases lay outside the gene matches. Germline CDR1 SEHNR, CDR2 FQNEAQ (reference sequence).

This clonotype was counted many times. The rearrangement joins TRBV4-2 to TRBJ2-2; 7 nucleotides match TRBD1. The V gene's germline CDR1 is LGHNA and CDR2 YNFKEQ. The V segment lost 0 bases and the J segment 4 bases; nucleotides outside the gene matches: 2. The CDR3 extends over 15 amino acids. This CDR3 reads CASSQEQGSTGELFF. The CDR3 DNA reads as TGTGCCAGCAGCCAAGAACAGGGGTCCACCGGGGAGCTGTTTTTT.

This clonotype has a handful of counts. J is TRBJ1-4 and V is TRBV6-5; the D gene is possibly TRBD1 (5 bases). Germline CDR1 reads MNHEY; CDR2 reads SVGAGI. This CDR3 is built from 19 residues. V shed 6 bases and J shed 0 bases, with 23 bases lying between them. The CDR3 nucleotides read TGTGCCAGCAGCATACGGGCTTCCGGGACCGACTCAACTAATGAAAAACTGTTTTTT. Protein sequence: CASSIRASGTDSTNEKLFF.

The rearrangement links TRBV7-6 to TRBJ1-1, with D tentatively TRBD1 (5 bases). Germline V gene sequence: CDR1 SGHVS, CDR2 FNYEAQ. Trimming removed 6 bases from V and 2 bases from J, with 10 bases in between. The CDR3 has 13 residues. CDR3 loop: CASRAGTNTEAFF. Written as DNA, the CDR3 is TGTGCCAGCAGAGCCGGGACTAACACTGAAGCTTTCTTT. The whole variable domain, filled in from reference TRBV7-6 and TRBJ1-1, reads GAGVSQSPRYKVTKRGQDVALRCDPISGHVSLYWYRQALGQGPEFLTYFNYEAQQDKSGLPNDRFSAERPEGSISTLTIQRTEQRDSAMYRCASRAGTNTEAFFGQGTRLTVV.